This TCR beta chain was sequenced in a study of T-cell memory formation after mild COVID-19. Note on this clonotype: Its target is not known.

Whole-study findings and limits: Most CD4+ clones that shrank were in CM and EM, while CD8+ ones turned up in EMRA. A subset of responding clones appeared in pre-infection memory, suggesting cross-reactive memory joined.

TCRdb itself ran the 5' RACE reads through MiXCR, one entry per CDR3 protein. The table includes fewer than 500,000 distinct CDR3 sequences, roughly 25% detected once. The sample was PBMCs or a T cell subset sorted from them (not recorded which). The clonotype originates from an adult woman who had mild COVID-19 (a few samples of this study predate the infection). Cell type and time point are not known.

The CDR3 coding sequence is TGTGCCAGCAGTCTAGGGACTAGGAATGAGCAGTTCTTC. Amino acids: CASSLGTRNEQFF. This chain uses TRBV27 with TRBJ2-1; 8 nucleotides line up with TRBD2. CDR1 is MNHEY and CDR2 is SMNVEV in the germline V gene (reference sequence). Trimming cost V 5 bases and J 7 bases; bases outside gene matches: 4. This CDR3 is built from 13 residues.